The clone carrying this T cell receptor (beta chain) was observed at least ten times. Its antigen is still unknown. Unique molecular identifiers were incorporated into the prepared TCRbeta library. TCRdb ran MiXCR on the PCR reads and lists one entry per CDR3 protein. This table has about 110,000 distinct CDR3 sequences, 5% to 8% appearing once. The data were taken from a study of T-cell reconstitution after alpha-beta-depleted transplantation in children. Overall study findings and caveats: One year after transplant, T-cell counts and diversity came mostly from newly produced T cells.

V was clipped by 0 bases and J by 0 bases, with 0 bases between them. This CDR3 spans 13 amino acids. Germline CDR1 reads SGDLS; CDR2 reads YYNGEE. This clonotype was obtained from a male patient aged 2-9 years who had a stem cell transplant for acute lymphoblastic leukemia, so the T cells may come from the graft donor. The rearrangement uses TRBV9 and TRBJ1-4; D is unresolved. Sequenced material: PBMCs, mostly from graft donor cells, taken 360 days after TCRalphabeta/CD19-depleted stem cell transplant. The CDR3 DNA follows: TGTGCCAGCAGCGTAGCAACTAATGAAAAACTGTTTTTT. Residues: CASSVATNEKLFF.